These T cell receptor beta chains were read from a single sample in a study of identical twins. A single record per CDR3 protein comes from TCRdb applying MiXCR to the 5' RACE reads. The sample includes 100,000 or so distinct CDR3 sequences, roughly 6% of them seen just once. The sequenced sample consisted of memory T cells sorted from blood. Every receptor here comes from a woman aged 50 to 60 in good health. Each CDR3 is given with its conserved first and last residue. The order of the fields is CDR3 length, V gene, J gene, CDR3 protein.

>15|TRBV3-1|TRBJ1-1
CASKGSGTSLTEAFF
>17|TRBV6-1|TRBJ2-7
CASSEYKMTGTASEQYF
>13|TRBV12-3/TRBV12-4|TRBJ2-7
CASSSGTGDEQYF
>16|TRBV3-1|TRBJ1-6
CASSQEGSSYNSPLHF
>13|TRBV6-1|TRBJ1-2
CASSEALGLGYTF
>17|TRBV7-2|TRBJ2-3
CASSLMQAGEGADTQYF
>15|TRBV7-8|TRBJ2-5
CASTPLAELQETQYF
>15|TRBV5-1|TRBJ1-1
CASSLVGGANTEAFF
>15|TRBV12-3/TRBV12-4|TRBJ2-3
CASSPRSGTSDTQYF
>11|TRBV12-3/TRBV12-4|TRBJ2-1
CACGLEIEQFF
>15|TRBV11-3|TRBJ2-3
CASSGGWTSTDTQYF
>13|TRBV12-3/TRBV12-4|TRBJ1-3
CASSTTSENTIYF
>12|TRBV6-1|TRBJ1-5
CASMTGTQPQHF
>14|TRBV12-3/TRBV12-4|TRBJ1-1
CASSSNQVNTEAFF
>15|TRBV11-2|TRBJ1-4
CASSPRTGTGEKLFF
>15|TRBV6-4|TRBJ2-1
CASSDGSEGYNEQFF
>15|TRBV12-3/TRBV12-4|TRBJ2-6
CASSFPGSGANVLTF
>13|TRBV6-1|TRBJ2-3
CASSDAHTDTQYF
>14|TRBV7-8|TRBJ2-4
CASSLSPTKNIQYF
>14|TRBV4-1|TRBJ2-3
CASGLAGGPNTQYF
>14|TRBV12-3/TRBV12-4|TRBJ1-5
CASSLHASNQPQHF
>15|TRBV6-2/TRBV6-3|TRBJ1-2
CASRPPRDERYGYTF
>17|TRBV25-1|TRBJ2-1
CASSGPITGEKWDEQFF
>15|TRBV10-3|TRBJ1-5
CAISTGGIGNQPQHF
>14|TRBV5-1|TRBJ2-1
CASRRAGAYNEQFF
>16|TRBV4-2|TRBJ2-2
CASSQEGPSSAGELFF
>18|TRBV15|TRBJ2-1
CATSRENLGRHPYNEQFF
>16|TRBV20-1|TRBJ2-5
CSARDLLAGVYETQYF
>14|TRBV5-5|TRBJ2-3
CASSRGADTDTQYF
>12|TRBV11-2|TRBJ2-3
CASSPQMDTQYF
>13|TRBV11-2|TRBJ2-5
CASCQSRGETQYF
>13|TRBV12-3/TRBV12-4|TRBJ1-1
CASRGQGNTEAFF
>12|TRBV7-8|TRBJ2-1
CASSLQGGGQFF
>11|TRBV3-1|TRBJ2-5
CASITGGAQYF
>12|TRBV12-3/TRBV12-4|TRBJ1-1
CASRGVAPEAFF
>14|TRBV5-6|TRBJ1-1
CASSLTQGSTEAFF